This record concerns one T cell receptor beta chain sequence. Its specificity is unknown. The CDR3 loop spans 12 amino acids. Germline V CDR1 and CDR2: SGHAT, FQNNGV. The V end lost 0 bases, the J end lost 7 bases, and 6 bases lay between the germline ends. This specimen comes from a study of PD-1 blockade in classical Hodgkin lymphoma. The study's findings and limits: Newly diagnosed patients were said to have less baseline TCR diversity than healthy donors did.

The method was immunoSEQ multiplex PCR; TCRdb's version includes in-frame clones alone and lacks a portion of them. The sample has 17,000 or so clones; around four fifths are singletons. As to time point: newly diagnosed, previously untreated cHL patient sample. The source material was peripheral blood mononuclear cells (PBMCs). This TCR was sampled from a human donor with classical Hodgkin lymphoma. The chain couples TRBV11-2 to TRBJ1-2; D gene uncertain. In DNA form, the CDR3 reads TGTGCCAGCAGCTTAGATCACTCTGGCTACACCTTC. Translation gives CASSLDHSGYTF.